These 8 T cell receptor beta chains originate from one sample sequenced in a study of T-cell memory formation after mild COVID-19. MiXCR was run by TCRdb on the 5' RACE reads, yielding one entry per CDR3 protein. Among under 450,000 distinct CDR3 sequences, 20% to 25% were seen once, and the ten largest hold roughly 23%. The specimen was PBMCs or a T cell subset sorted from them (not recorded which). The source of these receptors is a man in his late teens or twenties who had mild COVID-19 (a few samples of this study predate the infection). Cell type and time point are not known.

This clonotype was observed a few times. One end of the junction is discordant with germline, which a read error may explain. V usage is TRBV7-9 and J usage is TRBJ2-2; 10 bases line up with TRBD1. Looked up from germline, CDR1 is SEHNR and CDR2 is FQNEAQ (reference sequence). The CDR3 consists of 15 residues. CDR3 in amino acids: CASSSDRGPTGELFF. For the CDR3, the DNA is TGCGCCAGCAGCTCCGACAGGGGGCCCACCGGGGAGCTGTTTTTT. Full variable domain (missing parts from reference TRBV7-9 and TRBJ2-2): DTGVSQNPRHKITKRGQNVTFRCDPISEHNRLYWYRQTLGQGPEFLTYFQNEAQLEKSRLLSDRFSAERPKGSFSTLEIQRTEQGDSAMYLCASSSDRGPTGELFFGEGSRLTVL.

The chain is built from TRBV5-1 and TRBJ2-1, with D tentatively TRBD1 (6 bases). The CDR3 is made up of 11 amino acids. Germline CDR1 and CDR2: SGHRS and YFSETQ. Trimming left V 4 bases short and J 9 bases short, with 8 bases between. CDR3 region: CASSARGEQFF. The CDR3 bases are TGCGCCAGCAGCGCCAGGGGTGAGCAGTTCTTC. Using reference TRBV5-1 and TRBJ2-1 for the parts outside the CDR3, the full variable domain is KAGVTQTPRYLIKTRGQQVTLSCSPISGHRSVSWYQQTPGQGLQFLFEYFSETQRNKGNFPGRFSGRQFSNSRSEMNVSTLELGDSALYLCASSARGEQFFGPGTRLTVL.

This clonotype was seen more than once but under ten times. V usage is TRBV19 and J usage is TRBJ1-2; D not resolved. Germline lookup yields CDR1 LNHDA and CDR2 SQIVND (reference sequence). The length of the CDR3 is 15 residues. Trimming left V 8 bases short and J 3 bases short, with 19 bases between. CDR3 nucleotides: TGTGCCAGTTCTTATAGTCGCGGAGGTGACTATGGCTACACCTTC. Encoded protein: CASSYSRGGDYGYTF.

This clonotype was seen a handful of times. This chain joins TRBV30 and TRBJ2-1, with D hard to call. The CDR3 has 13 residues. Per the germline V gene, CDR1 is GTSNPN and CDR2 is SVGIG (reference sequence). V lost 0 bases, J lost 3 bases, and 6 bases lay in between. In DNA form, the CDR3 reads TGTGCCTGGAGTGTACGCCACTACAATGAGCAGTTCTTC. Translated: CAWSVRHYNEQFF.

The chain combines TRBV7-6 with TRBJ2-5; 10 positions agree with TRBD2. J gave up 5 bases and V 5 bases, and 11 bases lay outside the gene matches. The germline V gene has CDR1 SGHVS and CDR2 FNYEAQ. The CDR3 consists of 16 residues. Written as DNA, the CDR3 is TGTGCCAGCAGCCTCAACTCCCTAGCGGGGGCGGAGACCCAGTACTTC. Its translation: CASSLNSLAGAETQYF.

This clonotype was observed a handful of times. The chain has TRBV6-2 or TRBV6-3 and TRBJ2-4; D perhaps matches TRBD2 (6 bases). V shed 6 bases and J shed 1 base, with 16 bases lying between them. CDR1 MNHEY and CDR2 SVGEGT come from the germline V gene. This CDR3 spans 16 amino acids. This CDR3 reads CASRSPGVGAKNIQYF. The CDR3 region has the DNA TGTGCCAGCAGATCCCCGGGGGTAGGGGCCAAAAACATTCAGTACTTC.

This rearrangement joins TRBV5-1 to TRBJ2-7; D is ambiguous. With 7 bases removed from V and 3 bases from J, the gap between germline ends came to 8 bases. This CDR3 spans 11 amino acids. Looked up from germline, CDR1 is SGHRS and CDR2 is YFSETQ. The CDR3 DNA follows: TGCGCCAGCCGAAACAACTACGAGCAGTACTTC. Amino acids: CASRNNYEQYF.

This clonotype was found a few times. The chain has TRBV5-4 and TRBJ2-3; 11 bases are shared with TRBD2. This CDR3 has 16 amino acids. The ends lost 4 bases at V and 0 bases at J; junction bases unmatched: 4. Germline CDR1 SGHNT, CDR2 YYREEE (reference sequence). The CDR3, as DNA: TGTGCCAGCAGCCCTAGCGGGGGGCGTAGCACAGATACGCAGTATTTT. It encodes CASSPSGGRSTDTQYF.